In this sample, the clone carrying this T cell receptor beta chain turned up a few times. The target antigen is unknown. Expressed TCRB transcripts were sequenced after all isolated RNA was converted to cDNA. Assay used: immunoSEQ multiplex PCR; TCRdb lists only in-frame clones, some missing. The sample lists 600,000 to 650,000 clones; about 16% were seen once. The entry originates in a study of beta chain features in type 1 diabetes. Study overall: Sorted cell examination encompassed roughly 98,000,000 cells across all samples.

V lost 4 bases to trimming and J lost 1 base, with 13 bases between them. The CDR3 is 15 amino acids. Germline V gives CDR1 SEHNR, CDR2 FQNEAQ (reference sequence). One heparinised draw, averaging about 110 mL, was taken per donor. Study outcomes and limitations: Moderate yet significant TCRB CDR3 shortening was seen in Type 1 diabetes patients in all four CD4+ subsets. A potential PCR bias toward shorter templates would be equal in patient and control samples.

Source material: naive CD4+ T cells from blood. The clonotype originates from a man aged 18 to 29 in good health. The chain uses TRBV7-9 and TRBJ1-1; a possible D gene is TRBD1 (5 bases). This CDR3 reads CASSYGPDRNTEAFF. CDR3 nucleotide sequence: TGTGCCAGCAGCTATGGGCCTGACAGGAACACTGAAGCTTTCTTT. Drawing the rest from reference TRBV7-9 and TRBJ1-1, the complete variable domain is DTGVSQNPRHKITKRGQNVTFRCDPISEHNRLYWYRQTLGQGPEFLTYFQNEAQLEKSRLLSDRFSAERPKGSFSTLEIQRTEQGDSAMYLCASSYGPDRNTEAFFGQGTRLTVV.